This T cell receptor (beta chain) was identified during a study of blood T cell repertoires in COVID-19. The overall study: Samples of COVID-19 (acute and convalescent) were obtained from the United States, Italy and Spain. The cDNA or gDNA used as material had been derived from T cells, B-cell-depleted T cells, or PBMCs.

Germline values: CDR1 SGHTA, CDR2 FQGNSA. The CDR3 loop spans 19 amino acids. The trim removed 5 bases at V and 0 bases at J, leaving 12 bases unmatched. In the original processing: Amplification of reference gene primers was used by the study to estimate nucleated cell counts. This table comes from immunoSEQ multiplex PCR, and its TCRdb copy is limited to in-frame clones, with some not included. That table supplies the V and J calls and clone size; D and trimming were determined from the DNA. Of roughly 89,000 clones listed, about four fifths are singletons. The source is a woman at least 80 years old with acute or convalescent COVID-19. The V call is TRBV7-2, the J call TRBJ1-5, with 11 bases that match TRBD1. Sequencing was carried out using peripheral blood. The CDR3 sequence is CASSPKGGTGGYSNQPQHF. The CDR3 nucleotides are TGTGCCAGCAGCCCTAAGGGCGGGACAGGGGGATATAGCAATCAGCCCCAGCATTTT.